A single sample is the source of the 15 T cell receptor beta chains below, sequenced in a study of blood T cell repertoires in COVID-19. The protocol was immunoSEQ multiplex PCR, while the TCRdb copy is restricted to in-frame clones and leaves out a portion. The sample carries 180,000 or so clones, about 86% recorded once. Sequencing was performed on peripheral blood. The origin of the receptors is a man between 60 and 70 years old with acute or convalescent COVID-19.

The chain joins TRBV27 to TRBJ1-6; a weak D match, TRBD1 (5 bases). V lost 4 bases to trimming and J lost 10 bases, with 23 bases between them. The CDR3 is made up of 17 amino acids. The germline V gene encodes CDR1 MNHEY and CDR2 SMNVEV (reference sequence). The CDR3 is CASSSTLREWSYSPLHF. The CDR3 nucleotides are TGTGCCAGCAGTTCAACCCTCAGGGAATGGAGTTACTCACCCCTCCACTTT.

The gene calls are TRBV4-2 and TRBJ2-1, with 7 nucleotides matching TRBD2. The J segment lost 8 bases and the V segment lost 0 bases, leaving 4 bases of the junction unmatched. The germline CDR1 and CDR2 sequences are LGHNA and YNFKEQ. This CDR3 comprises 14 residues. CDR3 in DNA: TGTGCCAGCAGCCAAGATCGCGGGAGCTATGAGCAGTTCTTC. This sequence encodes CASSQDRGSYEQFF.

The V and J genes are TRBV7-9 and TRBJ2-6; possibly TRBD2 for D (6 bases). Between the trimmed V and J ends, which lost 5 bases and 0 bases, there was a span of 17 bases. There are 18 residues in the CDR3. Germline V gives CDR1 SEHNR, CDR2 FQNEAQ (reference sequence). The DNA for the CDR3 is TGTGCCAGCAGCCTTAGGAGGGACCGCCTCTCTGGGGCCAACGTCCTGACTTTC. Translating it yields CASSLRRDRLSGANVLTF. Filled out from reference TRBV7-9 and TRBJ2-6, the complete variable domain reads DTGVSQNPRHKITKRGQNVTFRCDPISEHNRLYWYRQTLGQGPEFLTYFQNEAQLEKSRLLSDRFSAERPKGSFSTLEIQRTEQGDSAMYLCASSLRRDRLSGANVLTFGAGSRLTVL.

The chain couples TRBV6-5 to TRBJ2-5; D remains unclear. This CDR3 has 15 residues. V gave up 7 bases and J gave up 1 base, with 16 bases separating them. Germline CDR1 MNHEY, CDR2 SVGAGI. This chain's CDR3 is CASTRDGLGQETQYF. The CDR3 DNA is TGTGCCAGCACCCGCGATGGGCTTGGCCAAGAGACCCAGTACTTC.

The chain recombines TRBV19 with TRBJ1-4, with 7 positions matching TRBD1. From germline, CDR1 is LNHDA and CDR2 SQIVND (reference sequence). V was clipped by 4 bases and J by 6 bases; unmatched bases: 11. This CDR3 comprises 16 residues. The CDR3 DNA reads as TGTGCCAGTAGTACGCTCGGCGGGACAGCTGATGAAAAACTGTTTTTT. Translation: CASSTLGGTADEKLFF.

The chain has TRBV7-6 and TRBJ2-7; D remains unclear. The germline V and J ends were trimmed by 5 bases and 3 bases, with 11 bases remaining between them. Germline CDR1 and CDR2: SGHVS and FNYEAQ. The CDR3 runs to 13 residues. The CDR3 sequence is CASSLGPLYEQYF. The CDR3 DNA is TGTGCCAGCAGCCTTGGCCCTCTCTACGAGCAGTACTTC. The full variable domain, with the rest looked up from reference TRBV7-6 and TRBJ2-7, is GAGVSQSPRYKVTKRGQDVALRCDPISGHVSLYWYRQALGQGPEFLTYFNYEAQQDKSGLPNDRFSAERPEGSISTLTIQRTEQRDSAMYRCASSLGPLYEQYFGPGTRLTVT.

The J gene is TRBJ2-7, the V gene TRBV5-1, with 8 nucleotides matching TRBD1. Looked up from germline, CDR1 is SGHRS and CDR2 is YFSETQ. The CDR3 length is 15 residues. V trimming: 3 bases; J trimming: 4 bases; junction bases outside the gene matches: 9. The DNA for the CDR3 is TGCGCCAGCAGCTGGGTCCAGGGGGCTTTATACGAGCAGTACTTC. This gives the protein CASSWVQGALYEQYF.

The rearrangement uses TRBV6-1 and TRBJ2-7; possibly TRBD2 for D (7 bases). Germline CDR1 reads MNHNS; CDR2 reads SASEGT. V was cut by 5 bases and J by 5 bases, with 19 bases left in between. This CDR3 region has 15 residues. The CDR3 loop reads CASSPRDSGGHEQYF. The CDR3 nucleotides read TGTGCCAGCAGTCCCCGGGACTCGGGGGGCCACGAGCAGTACTTC.

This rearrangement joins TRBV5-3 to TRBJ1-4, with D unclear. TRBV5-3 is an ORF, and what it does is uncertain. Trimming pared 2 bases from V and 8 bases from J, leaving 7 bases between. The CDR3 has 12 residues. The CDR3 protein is CARSFSREKLFF. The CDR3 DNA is TGTGCCAGAAGCTTTAGTCGCGAAAAACTGTTTTTT.

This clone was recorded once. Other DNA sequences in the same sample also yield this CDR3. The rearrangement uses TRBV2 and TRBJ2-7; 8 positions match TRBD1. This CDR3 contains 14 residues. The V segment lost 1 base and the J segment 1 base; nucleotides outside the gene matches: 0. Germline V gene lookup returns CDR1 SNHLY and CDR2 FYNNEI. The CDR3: CASSEGQGSYEQYF. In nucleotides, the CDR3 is TGTGCCAGCAGTGAAGGACAGGGGTCCTACGAGCAGTACTTC.

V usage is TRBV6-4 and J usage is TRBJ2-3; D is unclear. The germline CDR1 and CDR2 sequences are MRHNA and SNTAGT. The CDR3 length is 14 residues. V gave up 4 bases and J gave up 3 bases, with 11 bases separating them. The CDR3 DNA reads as TGTGCCAGCAGTGTTGAGGAAGGAACAGATACGCAGTATTTT. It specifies CASSVEEGTDTQYF.

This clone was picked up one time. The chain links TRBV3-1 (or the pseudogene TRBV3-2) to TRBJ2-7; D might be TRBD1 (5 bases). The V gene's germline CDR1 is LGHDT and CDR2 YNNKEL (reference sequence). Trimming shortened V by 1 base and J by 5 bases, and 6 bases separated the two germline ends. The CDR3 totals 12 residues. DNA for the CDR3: TGTGCCAGCAGCCAAGTAGGGGACGAGCAGTACTTC. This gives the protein CASSQVGDEQYF.

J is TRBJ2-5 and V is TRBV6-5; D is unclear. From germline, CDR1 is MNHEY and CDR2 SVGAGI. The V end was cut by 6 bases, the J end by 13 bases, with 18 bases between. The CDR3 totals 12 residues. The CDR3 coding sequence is TGTGCCAGCAGGCATTCAGGCCCCAAACTGTACTTC. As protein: CASRHSGPKLYF.

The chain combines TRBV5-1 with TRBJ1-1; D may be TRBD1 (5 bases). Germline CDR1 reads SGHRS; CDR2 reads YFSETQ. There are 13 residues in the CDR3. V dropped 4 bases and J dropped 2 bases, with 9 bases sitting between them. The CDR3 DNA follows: TGCGCCAGCAGCCAAGACAGTAACACTGAAGCTTTCTTT. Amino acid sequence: CASSQDSNTEAFF.

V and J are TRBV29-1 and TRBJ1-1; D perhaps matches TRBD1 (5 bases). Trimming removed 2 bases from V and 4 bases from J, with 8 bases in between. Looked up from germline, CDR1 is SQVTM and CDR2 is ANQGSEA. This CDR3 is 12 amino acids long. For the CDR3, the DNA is TGCAGCGTTGAAATGGGACTCACTGAAGCTTTCTTT. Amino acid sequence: CSVEMGLTEAFF.